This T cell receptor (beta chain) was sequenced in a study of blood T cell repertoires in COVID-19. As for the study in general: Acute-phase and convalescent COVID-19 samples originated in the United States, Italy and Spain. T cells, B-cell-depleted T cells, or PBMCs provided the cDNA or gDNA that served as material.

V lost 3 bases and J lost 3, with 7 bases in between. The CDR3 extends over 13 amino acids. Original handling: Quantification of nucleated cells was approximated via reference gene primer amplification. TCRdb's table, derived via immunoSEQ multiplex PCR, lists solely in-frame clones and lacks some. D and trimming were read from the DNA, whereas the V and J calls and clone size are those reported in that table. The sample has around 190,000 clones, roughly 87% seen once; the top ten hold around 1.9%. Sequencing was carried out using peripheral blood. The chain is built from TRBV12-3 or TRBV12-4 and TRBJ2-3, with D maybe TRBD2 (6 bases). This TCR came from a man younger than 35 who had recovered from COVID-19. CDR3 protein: CASSLAGTDTQYF. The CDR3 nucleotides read TGTGCCAGCAGTTTGGCGGGAACAGATACGCAGTATTTT.